The T cell receptor beta chain under discussion was sequenced for a study of Graves' ophthalmopathy and Graves' hyperthyroidism. This CDR3 region has 19 residues. V dropped 2 bases and J dropped 3; count of bases not matched to a gene: 17. CDR1 and CDR2 from the germline V gene are KGHSH and LQKENI. RNA transcripts were the template, and TCR beta CDR3 regions were amplified from them. Second-round multiplex PCR came after first-round RT-PCR with HTBI primers. TCRdb recomputed calls from the multiplex PCR reads with MiXCR, one row per CDR3 protein. The data show roughly 400,000 distinct CDR3 sequences, with around 16% seen just once and approximately 1.4% held by the top ten. Orbital computed tomography, thyroid ultrasound, TRAb, serum thyroxine and clinical symptoms formed the basis of diagnosis.

The rearrangement links TRBV18 to TRBJ2-7; TRBD1 matches 9 bases. The source is a woman between 18 and 29 years old with Graves' ophthalmopathy. Sequences were obtained from peripheral blood. CDR3 sequence reads: CASSPSGQGWVISCYEQYF. CDR3 bases: TGTGCCAGCTCACCATCGGGACAGGGATGGGTTATTAGTTGCTACGAGCAGTACTTC.